The 32 T cell receptor beta chains given below trace back to one sample, sequenced in a study of tumor-infiltrating lymphocytes in primary liver carcinoma. TCR beta cDNA was made from 500 ng total RNA with a constant-region primer. Three nested multiplex PCR rounds, a slightly modified ARM-PCR method, built the TCR beta libraries. Amplification in the first two PCR rounds was performed using TRBV1-TRBV30 forward primers and a C-beta reverse primer for roughly 10 cycles each. Via MiXCR, TCRdb re-called the multiplex PCR reads, giving one row per CDR3 protein. The sample lists around 71,000 distinct CDR3 sequences, about 70% occurring once. From roughly 20-30 mg of unsorted bulk tissue, DNA and RNA were co-extracted together. The sequencing sample was made of liver tumor tissue from sampling region 4. Described subset: tumor region T4, right-lateral pole. The receptors were gathered from a woman between 55 and 75 years old with primary liver carcinoma and hepatitis B virus infection.

This clonotype was detected a few times. This chain uses TRBV20-1 with TRBJ1-4; 8 positions match TRBD1. CDR1 DFQATT and CDR2 SNEGSKA come from the germline V gene (reference sequence). The CDR3 totals 13 residues. CDR3 amino acids: CSLTGGRNEKLFF. CDR3 nucleotide sequence: TGCAGCCTCACAGGGGGGAGGAATGAAAAACTGTTTTTT.

Details on this clonotype: This may come from a read error, since a much larger clone is one base off. Since no conserved phenylalanine or tryptophan closes the CDR3, a read error is the likely cause. This chain links TRBV5-4 with TRBJ1-6; D call uncertain. Germline values: CDR1 SGHNT, CDR2 YYREEE (reference sequence). Trimming shortened V by 2 bases and J by 9 bases, and 9 bases separated the two germline ends. The CDR3 covers 13 residues. CDR3 loop: CASSFTNGSPLHY. In DNA form, the CDR3 reads TGTGCCAGCAGCTTCACGAACGGTTCACCCCTCCACTAT.

Note on this clonotype: An end of the junction does not agree with germline; a read error may underlie this. The rearrangement joins TRBV5-4 to TRBJ2-1; D gene unclear. The CDR3 extends over 15 amino acids. From germline, CDR1 is SGHNT and CDR2 YYREEE (reference sequence). The CDR3 loop reads CASSLTGSNLNGQFF. CDR3 nucleotides: TGTGCCAGCAGCTTAACCGGGTCCAACCTCAATGGGCAGTTCTTC.

This clonotype occurred many times. The V call is TRBV29-1, the J call TRBJ2-5; D may correspond to TRBD1 or TRBD2 (5 bases each). Germline CDR1 and CDR2: SQVTM and ANQGSEA. The ends were cut back, 7 bases at V and 2 bases at J, with 11 bases in the middle. This CDR3 comprises 12 residues. The CDR3 bases are TGCAGCGCGGGGACGGCTCAAGAGACCCAGTACTTC. Its protein product is CSAGTAQETQYF.

The J gene is TRBJ2-7, the V gene TRBV10-3; 8 nucleotides line up with TRBD1. V was clipped by 3 bases and J by 3 bases; unmatched bases: 7. This CDR3 has 15 residues. The germline CDR1 and CDR2 sequences are ENHRY and SYGVKD. The CDR3 nucleotides are TGTGCCATCAGTGAATCGTACAGGGGGATCTACGAGCAGTACTTC. Translating gives CAISESYRGIYEQYF.

For this clonotype: An end of the junction does not agree with germline; a read error may underlie this. This rearrangement joins TRBV5-5 to TRBJ2-3; a weak D match, TRBD2 (5 bases). Germline lookup yields CDR1 SGHKS and CDR2 YYEKEE (reference sequence). CDR3 length: 16 amino acids. The CDR3 reads CASILVTDSNTDTHYF. The CDR3 DNA reads TGTGCCAGCATCTTGGTGACGGACTCTAACACAGATACGCACTATTTT.

To note about this clonotype: A much larger clone is a single base away; this may be a read error. The CDR3 DNA reads TGCGCCAGCAACTTGGCTGGCGGGACCGCCTACGAGCAGTACTTC. Encoded protein: CASNLAGGTAYEQYF. The V call is TRBV5-1, the J call TRBJ2-7; D is perhaps TRBD2 (6 bases). Germline V lookup: CDR1 SGHRS, CDR2 YFSETQ. The CDR3 has 15 residues.

In DNA form, the CDR3 reads TGTGCCAGCAGTTACTTGCGAGGGACCTACGAGCAGTACTTC. Translating it yields CASSYLRGTYEQYF. V is TRBV6-6 and J is TRBJ2-7, with D perhaps matching TRBD2 (5 bases). This CDR3 region has 14 residues. CDR1 is MNHNY, CDR2 SVGAGI, per germline (reference sequence). Trimming removed 1 base at V and 2 bases at J, with 9 bases between.

This clonotype was recorded at least ten times. This chain links TRBV5-5 with TRBJ2-2; D gene uncertain. The CDR3 extends over 14 amino acids. V was shortened by 5 bases and J by 6 bases, with 14 bases between the two germline ends. CDR1 is SGHKS, CDR2 YYEKEE, per germline (reference sequence). This chain's CDR3 is CASRRSGMAGELFF. The CDR3 DNA reads as TGTGCCAGCAGGAGGTCAGGAATGGCCGGGGAGCTGTTTTTT.

Worth noting for this clonotype: The junction and the germline gene differ at one end; a read error may be behind it. The rearrangement links TRBV11-1 to TRBJ2-4, with TRBD2 matching 13 bases. Per the germline V gene, CDR1 is SGHAT and CDR2 is FQDESV (reference sequence). This CDR3 region has 17 residues. The CDR3 loop is CASSFPGTSGANNIQYF. Here the CDR3 DNA reads TGTGCCAGCAGCTTTCCCGGGACTAGCGGGGCCAATAACATTCAGTACTTC.

A note on this clonotype: An end of the junction does not agree with germline; a read error may underlie this. The chain combines TRBV5-1 with TRBJ2-7; 7 bases map to TRBD1. The length of the CDR3 is 16 residues. Germline V gene data show CDR1 as SGHRS and CDR2 as YFSETQ. CDR3 loop: CTSRSSTGTVSYEQYF. The CDR3 DNA is TGCACCAGCAGATCCTCCACCGGGACAGTCTCCTACGAGCAGTACTTC.

As for this clonotype: Given a much more abundant clone one base away, this may be a read error. Since no conserved phenylalanine or tryptophan closes the CDR3, a read error is the likely cause. The chain is built from TRBV9 and TRBJ2-1, with D unclear. Germline CDR1 is SGDLS and CDR2 is YYNGEE. V was pared by 0 bases and J by 0 bases, with 10 bases between. There are 16 residues in the CDR3. The CDR3 loop reads CASSVEATNSYNEQFS. As DNA, the CDR3 is TGTGCCAGCAGCGTAGAAGCAACTAACTCCTACAATGAGCAGTTCTCC.

In this sample, this clonotype turned up many times. The rearrangement uses TRBV29-1 and TRBJ2-4, with D perhaps TRBD1 or TRBD2 (5 bases each). The CDR3 is 13 amino acids. CDR1 and CDR2 (germline): SQVTM, ANQGSEA. V lost 2 bases and J 6 bases, leaving 11 bases between the germline ends. The CDR3: CSVEHGARNIQYF. The CDR3 DNA is TGCAGCGTTGAACACGGGGCCCGAAACATTCAGTACTTC. Full variable domain (remainder filled in from reference TRBV29-1 and TRBJ2-4): SAVISQKPSRDICQRGTSLTIQCQVDSQVTMMFWYRQQPGQSLTLIATANQGSEATYESGFVIDKFPISRPNLTFSTLTVSNMSPEDSSIYLCSVEHGARNIQYFGAGTRLSVL.

By proportion, this clonotype is medium-sized. The chain recombines TRBV28 with TRBJ1-6; the D is unclear. Germline CDR1 is MDHEN and CDR2 is SYDVKM. CDR3 length equals 16 residues. V shed 6 bases and J shed 9 bases, with 21 bases lying between them. The CDR3 here is CASSQGSPVGSSPLHF. The CDR3 nucleotides read TGTGCCAGCAGCCAAGGGTCTCCGGTTGGGAGTTCACCCCTCCACTTT.

A word on this clonotype: It is likely a read error, because the conserved phenylalanine at the end of the CDR3 is missing. The V and J genes are TRBV30 and TRBJ2-3; 9 bases align to TRBD2. The CDR3 runs 14 residues. Germline CDR1 GTSNPN, CDR2 SVGIG (reference sequence). The chain's CDR3 is CTWSLSGSTDMQYI. CDR3 nucleotide sequence: TGTACCTGGAGTCTTAGCGGGAGCACAGATATGCAGTATATT.

This clonotype was detected ten times or more. The CDR3 region is CASSTRTRVERELFF. The CDR3 bases are TGTGCCAGCAGCACCCGGACTAGAGTGGAGAGGGAGCTGTTTTTT. This rearrangement joins TRBV7-8 to TRBJ2-2, with 7 bases lining up with TRBD2. V dropped 5 bases and J dropped 9; count of bases not matched to a gene: 12. The CDR3 is 15 residues long. CDR1 is SGHVS and CDR2 is FQNEAQ in the germline V gene.

This clonotype was recorded once. The chain is built from TRBV20-1 and TRBJ1-5; 7 bases line up with TRBD1. The CDR3 runs 15 residues. The germline V gene encodes CDR1 DFQATT and CDR2 SNEGSKA (reference sequence). The J segment lost 3 bases and the V segment lost 5 bases, leaving 10 bases of the junction unmatched. In DNA form, the CDR3 reads TGCAGTGCTCCGGAGATAGACAGGGCCAATCAGCCCCAGCATTTT. Its translation: CSAPEIDRANQPQHF.

J is TRBJ1-1 and V is TRBV30; weak D call: TRBD1 (6 bases). Germline loops: CDR1 GTSNPN, CDR2 SVGIG (reference sequence). The CDR3 spans 12 residues. V dropped 5 bases and J dropped 10 bases, with 17 bases sitting between them. The CDR3 DNA follows: TGTGCCTGGGTGAGGGGGTCGGGGGGAGCTTTCTTT. It codes for CAWVRGSGGAFF.

V and J are TRBV29-1 and TRBJ2-1; either TRBD1 or TRBD2 may fit D (5 bases each). Germline-derived CDR1 and CDR2 are SQVTM and ANQGSEA. The CDR3 runs 15 residues. Trimming left V 5 bases short and J 4 bases short, with 18 bases between. The DNA of the CDR3 is TGCAGCGTTTGGGGGTCTAGCAGAACATACAATGAGCAGTTCTTC. Its protein is CSVWGSSRTYNEQFF.

This clonotype was observed once. V usage is TRBV10-1 and J usage is TRBJ2-1, with D perhaps TRBD1 (6 bases). Germline CDR1 and CDR2: WNHNN and SYGVQD (reference sequence). The CDR3 is made up of 15 amino acids. Deletions cut 3 bases from V and 5 bases from J, with 14 bases between. The CDR3 DNA is TGCGCCAGCAGTGAAGGACAGCCAGCCCACAATGAGCAGTTCTTC. Amino acid sequence: CASSEGQPAHNEQFF.

The gene calls are TRBV2 and TRBJ2-1, with D uncertain. Germline V gives CDR1 SNHLY, CDR2 FYNNEI. The CDR3 totals 13 residues. Trimming pared 7 bases from V and 5 bases from J, leaving 12 bases between. The CDR3 bases are TGTGCCAGCAACTTTATAGCAAACAATGAGCAGTTCTTC. Its protein is CASNFIANNEQFF.

As for this clonotype: This could be a read error, since a much larger clone is one nucleotide away. This chain uses TRBV6-2 or TRBV6-3 with TRBJ2-7; TRBD2 agrees at 10 bases. Germline CDR1 is MNHEY and CDR2 is SVGEGT. The CDR3 is 16 residues long. CDR3 in amino acids: CTSSRSSGRVSYEQYF. CDR3 sequence (DNA): TGTACCAGCAGTCGATCGAGCGGGAGGGTCTCCTACGAGCAGTACTTC.

The table lists this clonotype with many counts. The chain uses TRBV6-5 and TRBJ1-6; D possibly corresponds to TRBD1 (5 bases). Germline-derived CDR1 and CDR2 are MNHEY and SVGAGI. CDR3 length equals 14 residues. Trimming shortened V by 6 bases and J by 8 bases, and 14 bases separated the two germline ends. CDR3 residues: CASSQPLGDSPLHF. The CDR3 region has the DNA TGTGCCAGCAGCCAACCTTTGGGGGATTCACCCCTCCACTTT.

On this clonotype itself: This likely comes from a read error, as the CDR3 has no conserved phenylalanine or tryptophan at its end. The chain combines TRBV12-3 or TRBV12-4 with TRBJ2-7, with a weak D call TRBD2 (5 bases). The CDR3 spans 13 residues. The V and J ends lost 7 bases and 1 base respectively, with 11 bases between them. In DNA form, the CDR3 reads TGTGCCAGCACGAGGGCGGGTTCCTACGAGCAGTACCTC. Amino acid sequence: CASTRAGSYEQYL.

As regards this clonotype: One junction end does not reproduce the germline sequence, and a read error may be involved. V is TRBV29-1 and J is TRBJ2-4; TRBD2 agrees at 11 bases. There are 13 residues in the CDR3. Germline CDR1 reads SQVTM; CDR2 reads ANQGSEA. CDR3: CSAEGTSGNIQYF. In nucleotides, the CDR3 is TGCAGCGCTGAGGGGACTAGCGGAAACATTCAGTACTTT.

J is TRBJ2-1 and V is TRBV12-3 or TRBV12-4; 9 nucleotides match TRBD2. With 5 bases clipped from V and 1 base from J, the junction kept 12 bases outside the gene matches. The CDR3 has 18 residues. CDR3 loop: CASSKTRGTSRSYNEQFF. For the CDR3, the DNA is TGTGCCAGCAGTAAAACTCGGGGGACTAGCAGATCCTACAATGAGCAGTTCTTC.

As regards this clonotype: The junction does not match germline at one end; this may be a read error. The CDR3 here is CARSPDRGDTQYF. For the CDR3, the DNA is TGTGCCCGCAGCCCAGATCGAGGAGATACGCAGTATTTT. The chain couples TRBV11-2 to TRBJ2-3; no firm D call. CDR3 size: 13 residues. The germline V gene encodes CDR1 SGHAT and CDR2 FQNNGV.

Concerning this clonotype itself: Sequence at one end of the junction differs from germline and may be a read error. This chain joins TRBV6-5 and TRBJ1-2; D is unresolved. In germline, CDR1 is MNHEY, CDR2 SVGAGI. There are 13 residues in the CDR3. CDR3 sequence reads: CASSYRTHDGYTF. CDR3 in DNA: TGTGCCAGCAGTTATCGAACACACGATGGTTACACCTTC.

A remark on this clonotype: This likely comes from a read error, as the CDR3 has no conserved phenylalanine or tryptophan at its end. The chain combines TRBV12-3 or TRBV12-4 with TRBJ2-3, with D unresolved. The CDR3 has 15 residues. V was trimmed by 6 bases and J by 6 bases, leaving 19 bases between them. The CDR3, as DNA: TGTGCCAGCAGCGTCGCGGACCCTCCCGGGGATACGCAGTATTTG. Translation gives CASSVADPPGDTQYL.

A word on this clonotype: At one end the junction does not follow the germline gene, possibly because of a read error. The V and J genes are TRBV14 and TRBJ1-2; D is undetermined. The CDR3 spans 15 residues. Germline loops: CDR1 SGHDN, CDR2 FVKESK. CDR3 in DNA: TGTGCCAGCAGCCAAGATCCATACTTGAACTATGGCTACGCCTTC. This codes for CASSQDPYLNYGYAF.

Comment on this clonotype: An end of the junction differs from the germline gene, which may be a read error. The gene calls are TRBV6-1 and TRBJ2-1; possible D gene TRBD2, 5 bases. This CDR3 has 16 residues. CDR1 is MNHNS and CDR2 is SASEGT in the germline V gene. CDR3 sequence reads: CVSSHRLRRDYNEQLF. The CDR3 region has the DNA TGTGTCAGCAGTCATAGGCTGAGGCGAGACTACAATGAGCAGTTATTC.

In regard to this clonotype: This sequence may be a read error, since a much larger clone differs from it by one base. The chain joins TRBV7-9 to TRBJ2-1; the D gene is possibly TRBD1 (5 bases). Germline values: CDR1 SEHNR, CDR2 FQNEAQ (reference sequence). Trimming removed 7 bases at V and 5 bases at J, with 15 bases between. The CDR3 extends over 14 amino acids. In DNA, the CDR3 is TGTGCCAGCAACGATACGACAGTGGACAATGAGCAGTTCTTC. Residues: CASNDTTVDNEQFF.